This TCR beta chain is from a study of blood T cell repertoires in COVID-19. Study information: PBMCs, B-cell-depleted T cells, or T cells were the source of the cDNA or gDNA that made up the material.

The V gene's germline CDR1 is MRHNA and CDR2 SNTAGT. V lost 6 bases to trimming and J lost 1 base, with 12 bases between them. This CDR3 has 14 amino acids. In the authors' methods: Estimation of nucleated cell counts was performed using reference gene primer amplification. Method: immunoSEQ multiplex PCR; TCRdb's copy keeps in-frame clones and lacks some. V and J calls and clone size are as listed in that table; D and trimming were resolved from the DNA. The sample holds 400,000 to 550,000 clones; around 88% are singletons and the top ten take about 4.3%. This TCR came from a young woman with acute or convalescent COVID-19. The sequenced sample consisted of peripheral blood. This chain joins TRBV6-4 and TRBJ1-1; maybe TRBD1 (5 bases). This CDR3 is CASSETEANTEAFF. CDR3 DNA sequence: TGTGCCAGCAGCGAGACAGAAGCGAACACTGAAGCTTTCTTT.